This T cell receptor beta chain was identified during a study of blood T cell repertoires in COVID-19. Overall study: The cDNA or gDNA used as material had been derived from T cells, B-cell-depleted T cells, or PBMCs.

V shed 8 bases and J shed 8 bases, with 15 bases lying between them. CDR1 SNHLY and CDR2 FYNNEI come from the germline V gene. The CDR3 loop spans 12 amino acids. For recovered donors of Cohort 3, there were two negative PCRs, clearance, or symptom resolution. This clone was seen only once. TCRdb's table, derived via immunoSEQ multiplex PCR, lists solely in-frame clones and lacks some. Among roughly 500,000 clones, 80% to 90% were seen once, and the ten largest hold approximately 8%. The sequence was obtained from a woman aged 60-75 years who had recovered from COVID-19. The V call is TRBV2, the J call TRBJ1-1; D unclear. Sequences were obtained from PBMCs or T cells enriched from blood (not recorded which). CDR3 amino acids: CASHTVFREAFF. CDR3 sequence (DNA): TGTGCCAGCCATACGGTGTTCAGGGAAGCTTTCTTT. The variable domain in full, completed from reference TRBV2 and TRBJ1-1, reads EPEVTQTPSHQVTQMGQEVILRCVPISNHLYFYWYRQILGQKVEFLVSFYNNEISEKSEIFDDQFSVERPDGSNFTLKIRSTKLEDSAMYFCASHTVFREAFFGQGTRLTVV.